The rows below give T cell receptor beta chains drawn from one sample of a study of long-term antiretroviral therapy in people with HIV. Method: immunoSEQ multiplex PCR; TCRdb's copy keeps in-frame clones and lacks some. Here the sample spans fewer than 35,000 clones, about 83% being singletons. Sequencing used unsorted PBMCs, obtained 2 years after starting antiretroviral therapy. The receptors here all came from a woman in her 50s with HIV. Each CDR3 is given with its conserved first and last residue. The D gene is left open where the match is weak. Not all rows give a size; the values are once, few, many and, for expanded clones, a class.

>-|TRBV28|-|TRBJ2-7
CASSPTGTRAYEQYF
TGTGCCAGCAGTCCAACAGGAACAAGGGCCTACGAGCAGTACTTC
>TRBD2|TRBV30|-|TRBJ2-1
CATAGGRNEQFF
TGTGCTACAGCGGGGGGGCGGAATGAGCAGTTCTTC
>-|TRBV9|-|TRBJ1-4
CASSAYQGWELFF
TGTGCCAGCAGCGCATACCAGGGTTGGGAACTGTTTTTT
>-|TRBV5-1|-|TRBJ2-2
CASSRVGSWDVGELFF
TGCGCCAGCAGCCGGGTCGGGAGTTGGGATGTCGGGGAGCTGTTTTTT
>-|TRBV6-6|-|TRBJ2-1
CASSYVGGPYNEQFF
TGTGCCAGCAGTTACGTCGGCGGGCCCTACAATGAGCAGTTCTTC
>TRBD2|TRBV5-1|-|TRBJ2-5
CASSGGGPQETQYF
TGCGCCAGCAGCGGGGGGGGACCACAAGAGACCCAGTACTTC
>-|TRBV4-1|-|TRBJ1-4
CASSQGAGSNEKLFF
TGCGCCAGCAGCCAAGGGGCAGGGTCTAATGAAAAACTGTTTTTT
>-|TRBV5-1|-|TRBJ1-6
CASSLVGDYNSPLHF
TGCGCCAGCAGCTTGGTCGGGGACTATAATTCACCCCTCCACTTT
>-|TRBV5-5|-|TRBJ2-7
CASSLVSQYEQYF
TGTGCCAGCAGCTTGGTATCGCAGTACGAGCAGTACTTC
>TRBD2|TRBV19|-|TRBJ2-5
CASSINSGVQETQYF
TGTGCCAGTAGTATAAATAGCGGGGTCCAAGAGACCCAGTACTTC
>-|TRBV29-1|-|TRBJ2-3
CSVKSSQYF
TGCAGCGTAAAAAGCTCGCAGTATTTT
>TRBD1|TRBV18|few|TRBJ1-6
CASSPGQEAPLHF
TGTGCCAGCTCCCCCGGACAGGAGGCACCCCTCCACTTT
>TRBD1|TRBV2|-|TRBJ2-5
CASRGQGAETQYF
TGTGCCAGCAGGGGACAGGGTGCGGAGACCCAGTACTTC
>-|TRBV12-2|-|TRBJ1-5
CASRLAAGYGQPQHF
TGTGCAAGTCGCTTAGCGGCGGGGTACGGTCAGCCCCAGCATTTT
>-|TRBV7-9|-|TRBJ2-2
CASSLRGGTNTGELFF
TGTGCCAGCAGCTTAAGGGGGGGGACGAACACCGGGGAGCTGTTTTTT
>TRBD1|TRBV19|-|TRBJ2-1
CASSTRQGHYNEQFF
TGTGCCAGTAGTACACGACAGGGTCACTACAATGAGCAGTTCTTC
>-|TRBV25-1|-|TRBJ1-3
CASSPSGNTIYF
TGTGCCAGCAGTCCCTCTGGAAACACCATATATTTT
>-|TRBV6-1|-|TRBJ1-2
CASSPRDELDTF
TGTGCCAGCAGTCCCCGGGACGAATTGGACACCTTC
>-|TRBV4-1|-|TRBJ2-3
CASSQPQLANTDTQYF
TGCGCCAGCAGCCAACCCCAGCTAGCGAACACAGATACGCAGTATTTT
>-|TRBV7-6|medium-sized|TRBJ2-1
CASSPTPSSYNEQFF
TGTGCCAGCAGCCCTACACCCAGCTCCTACAATGAGCAGTTCTTC
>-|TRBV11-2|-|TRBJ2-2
CASSFDDSPGELFF
TGTGCCAGCAGCTTTGATGACTCCCCTGGGGAGCTGTTTTTT
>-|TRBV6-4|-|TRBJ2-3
CASSVSAEDAVFF
-
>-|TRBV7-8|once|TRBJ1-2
CASSCGPTRKTYGYTF
TGTGCCAGCAGCTGCGGTCCGACCCGAAAGACCTATGGCTACACCTTC
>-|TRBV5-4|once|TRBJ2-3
CASSLSPSATDTQYF
TGTGCCAGCAGCCTAAGTCCTAGCGCCACAGATACGCAGTATTTT
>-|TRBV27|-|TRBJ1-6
CASSWEGLTGSPLHF
TGTGCCAGCAGTTGGGAGGGACTGACGGGTTCACCCCTCCACTTT
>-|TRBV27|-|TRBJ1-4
CASSKDRNNEKLFF
TGTGCCAGCAGTAAAGACAGAAATAATGAAAAACTGTTTTTT
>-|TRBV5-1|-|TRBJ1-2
CASSLVGNYGYTF
TGCGCCAGCAGCTTGGTCGGGAACTATGGCTACACCTTC
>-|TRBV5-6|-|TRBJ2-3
CASESTDTQYF
TGTGCCAGCGAATCCACAGATACGCAGTATTTT
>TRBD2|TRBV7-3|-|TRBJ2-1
CASSLLTGGNEQFF
TGTGCCAGCAGCTTATTGACGGGGGGAAATGAGCAGTTCTTC
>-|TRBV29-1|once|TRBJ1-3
CSDLLEDSSGNTIYF
TGCAGCGACCTTTTGGAGGACAGCTCTGGAAACACCATATATTTT
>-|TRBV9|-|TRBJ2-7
CASSVGSSGASYEQYF
TGTGCCAGCAGCGTAGGCTCGTCGGGGGCCTCCTACGAGCAGTACTTC
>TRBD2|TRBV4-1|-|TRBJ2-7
CASSQDPGLAGFEQYF
TGCGCCAGCAGCCAAGATCCGGGGCTAGCGGGGTTCGAGCAGTACTTC
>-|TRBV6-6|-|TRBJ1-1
CASYRAGKNTEAFF
TGTGCCAGCTACCGGGCAGGGAAGAACACTGAAGCTTTCTTT